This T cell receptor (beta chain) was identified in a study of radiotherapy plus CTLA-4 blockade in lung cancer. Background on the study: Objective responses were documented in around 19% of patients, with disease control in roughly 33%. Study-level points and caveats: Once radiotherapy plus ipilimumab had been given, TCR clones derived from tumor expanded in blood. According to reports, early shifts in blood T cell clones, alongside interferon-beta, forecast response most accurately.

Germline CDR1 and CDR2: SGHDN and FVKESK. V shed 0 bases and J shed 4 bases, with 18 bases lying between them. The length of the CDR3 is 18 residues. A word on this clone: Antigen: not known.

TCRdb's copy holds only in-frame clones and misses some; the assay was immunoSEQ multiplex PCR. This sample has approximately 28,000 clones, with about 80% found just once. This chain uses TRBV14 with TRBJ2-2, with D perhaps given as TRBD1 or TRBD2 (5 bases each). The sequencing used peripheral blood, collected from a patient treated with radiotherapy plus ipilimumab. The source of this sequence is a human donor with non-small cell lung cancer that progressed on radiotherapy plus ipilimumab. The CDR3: CASSQDSAGAAGTGELFF. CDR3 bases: TGTGCCAGCAGCCAAGATTCGGCCGGGGCGGCTGGCACCGGGGAGCTGTTTTTT.